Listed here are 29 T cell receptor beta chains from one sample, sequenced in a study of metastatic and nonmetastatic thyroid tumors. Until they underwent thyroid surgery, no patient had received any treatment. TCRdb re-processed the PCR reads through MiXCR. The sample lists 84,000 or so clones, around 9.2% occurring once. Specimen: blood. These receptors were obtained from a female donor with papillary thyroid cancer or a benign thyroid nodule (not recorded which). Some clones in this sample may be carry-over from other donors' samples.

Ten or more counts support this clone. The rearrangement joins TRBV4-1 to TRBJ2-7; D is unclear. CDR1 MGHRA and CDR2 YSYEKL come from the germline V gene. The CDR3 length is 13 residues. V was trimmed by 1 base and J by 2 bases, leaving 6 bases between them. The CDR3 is CASSQARAYEQYF. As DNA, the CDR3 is TGCGCCAGCAGCCAAGCCCGGGCCTACGAGCAGTACTTC.

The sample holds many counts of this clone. This CDR3 reads CSAPTGSSYNEQFF. For the CDR3, the DNA is TGCAGTGCCCCGACAGGGAGCTCCTACAATGAGCAGTTCTTC. The chain recombines TRBV20-1 with TRBJ2-1; 7 bases map to TRBD1. The CDR3 extends over 14 amino acids. Germline assignment: CDR1 DFQATT and CDR2 SNEGSKA (reference sequence). The V segment lost 6 bases and the J segment 0 bases; nucleotides outside the gene matches: 5.

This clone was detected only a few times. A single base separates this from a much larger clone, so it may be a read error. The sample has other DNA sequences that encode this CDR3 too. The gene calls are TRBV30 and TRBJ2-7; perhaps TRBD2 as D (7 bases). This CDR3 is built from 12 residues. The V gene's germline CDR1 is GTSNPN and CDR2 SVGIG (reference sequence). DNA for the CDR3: TGTGCTGGGGGGGCAGGGTGGTACGAGCAGTACTTC. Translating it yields CAGGAGWYEQYF.

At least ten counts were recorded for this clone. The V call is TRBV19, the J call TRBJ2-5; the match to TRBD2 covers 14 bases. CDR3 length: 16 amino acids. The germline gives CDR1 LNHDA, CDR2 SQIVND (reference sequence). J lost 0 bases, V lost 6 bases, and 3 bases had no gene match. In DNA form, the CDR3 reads TGTGCCAGTAGCGGGACTAGCGGGGGTTACCAAGAGACCCAGTACTTC. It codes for CASSGTSGGYQETQYF.

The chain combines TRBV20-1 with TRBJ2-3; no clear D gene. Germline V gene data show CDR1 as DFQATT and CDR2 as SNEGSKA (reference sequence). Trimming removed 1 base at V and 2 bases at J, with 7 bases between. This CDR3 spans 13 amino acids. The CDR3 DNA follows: TGCAGTGCTAGAGTTCGCTACACAGATACGCAGTATTTT. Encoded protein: CSARVRYTDTQYF.

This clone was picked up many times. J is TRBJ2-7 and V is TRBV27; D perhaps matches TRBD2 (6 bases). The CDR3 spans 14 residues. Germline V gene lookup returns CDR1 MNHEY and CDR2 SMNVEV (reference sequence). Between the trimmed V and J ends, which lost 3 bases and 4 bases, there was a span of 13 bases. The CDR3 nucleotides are TGTGCCAGCAGTTTCCGGGGACTGGTTTACGAGCAGTACTTC. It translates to CASSFRGLVYEQYF.

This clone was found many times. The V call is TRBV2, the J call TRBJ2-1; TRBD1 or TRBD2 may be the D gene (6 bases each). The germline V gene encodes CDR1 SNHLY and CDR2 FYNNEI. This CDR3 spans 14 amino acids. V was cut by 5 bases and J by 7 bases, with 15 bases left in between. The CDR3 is CASSNPGARNEQFF. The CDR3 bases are TGTGCCAGCAGTAATCCGGGGGCGCGGAATGAGCAGTTCTTC.

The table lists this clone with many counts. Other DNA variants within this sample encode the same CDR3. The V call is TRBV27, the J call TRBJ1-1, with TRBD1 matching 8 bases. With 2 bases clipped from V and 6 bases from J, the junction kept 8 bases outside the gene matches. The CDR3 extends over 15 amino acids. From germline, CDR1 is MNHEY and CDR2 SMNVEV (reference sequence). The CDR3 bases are TGTGCCAGCAGTTTACGCCCCGGGACAGGACCTGAAGCTTTCTTT. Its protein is CASSLRPGTGPEAFF.

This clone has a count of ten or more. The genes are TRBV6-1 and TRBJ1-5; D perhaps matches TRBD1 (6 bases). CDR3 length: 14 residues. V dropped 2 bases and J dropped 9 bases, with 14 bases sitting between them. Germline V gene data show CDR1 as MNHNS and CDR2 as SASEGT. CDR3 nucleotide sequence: TGTGCCAGCAGTGAAAAGAGACGGGGGCCGCCCCAGCATTTT. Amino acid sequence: CASSEKRRGPPQHF.

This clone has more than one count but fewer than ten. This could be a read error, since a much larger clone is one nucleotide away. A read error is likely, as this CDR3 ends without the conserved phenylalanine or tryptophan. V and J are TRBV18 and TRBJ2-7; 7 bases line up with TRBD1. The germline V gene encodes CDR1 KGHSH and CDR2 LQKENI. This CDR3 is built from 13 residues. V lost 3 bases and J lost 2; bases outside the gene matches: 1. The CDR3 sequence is CASSPGQTYEQYL. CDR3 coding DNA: TGTGCCAGCTCACCGGGACAGACCTACGAGCAGTACCTC.

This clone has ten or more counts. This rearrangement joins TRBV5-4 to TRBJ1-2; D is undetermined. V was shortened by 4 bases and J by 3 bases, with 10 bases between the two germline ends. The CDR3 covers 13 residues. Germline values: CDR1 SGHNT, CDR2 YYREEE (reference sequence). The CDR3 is CASSTTSYYGYTF. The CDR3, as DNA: TGTGCCAGCAGCACCACATCCTACTATGGCTACACCTTC. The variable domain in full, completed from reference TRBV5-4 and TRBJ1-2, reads ETGVTQSPTHLIKTRGQQVTLRCSSQSGHNTVSWYQQALGQGPQFIFQYYREEENGRGNFPPRFSGLQFPNYSSELNVNALELDDSALYLCASSTTSYYGYTFGSGTRLTVV.

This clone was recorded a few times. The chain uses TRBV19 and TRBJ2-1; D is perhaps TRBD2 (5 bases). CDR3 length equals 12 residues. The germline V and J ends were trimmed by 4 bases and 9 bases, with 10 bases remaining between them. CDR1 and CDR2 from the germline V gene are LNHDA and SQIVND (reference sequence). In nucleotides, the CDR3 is TGTGCCAGTAGTACGACTACCCGTGAGCAGTTCTTC. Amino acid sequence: CASSTTTREQFF.

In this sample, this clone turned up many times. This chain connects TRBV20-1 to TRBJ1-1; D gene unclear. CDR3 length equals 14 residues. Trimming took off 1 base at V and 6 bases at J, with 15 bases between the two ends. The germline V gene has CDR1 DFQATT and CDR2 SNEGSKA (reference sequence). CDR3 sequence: CSARGRTEGSEAFF. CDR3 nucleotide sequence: TGCAGTGCTAGAGGTCGGACTGAGGGTTCTGAAGCTTTCTTT.

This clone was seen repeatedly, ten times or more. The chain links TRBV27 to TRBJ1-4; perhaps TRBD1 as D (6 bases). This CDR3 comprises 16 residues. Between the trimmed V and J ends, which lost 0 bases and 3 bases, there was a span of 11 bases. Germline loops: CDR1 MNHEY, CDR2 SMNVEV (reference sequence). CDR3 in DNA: TGTGCCAGCAGTTTATCTTTTGGGACATCTAATGAAAAACTGTTTTTT. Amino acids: CASSLSFGTSNEKLFF.

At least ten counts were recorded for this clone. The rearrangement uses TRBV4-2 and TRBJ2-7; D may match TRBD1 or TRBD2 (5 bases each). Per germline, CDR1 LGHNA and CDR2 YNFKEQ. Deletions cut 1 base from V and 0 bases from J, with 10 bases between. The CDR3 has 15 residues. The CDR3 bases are TGTGCCAGCAGCCAAGTTTCAGGGAGCTCCTACGAGCAGTACTTC. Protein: CASSQVSGSSYEQYF.

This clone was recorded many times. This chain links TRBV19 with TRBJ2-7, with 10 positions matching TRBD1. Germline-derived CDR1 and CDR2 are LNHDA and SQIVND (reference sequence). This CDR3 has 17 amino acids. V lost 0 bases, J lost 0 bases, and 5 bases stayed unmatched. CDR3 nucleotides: TGTGCCAGTAGTATAGATCTGGGACAGGGGATCTCCTACGAGCAGTACTTC. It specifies CASSIDLGQGISYEQYF.

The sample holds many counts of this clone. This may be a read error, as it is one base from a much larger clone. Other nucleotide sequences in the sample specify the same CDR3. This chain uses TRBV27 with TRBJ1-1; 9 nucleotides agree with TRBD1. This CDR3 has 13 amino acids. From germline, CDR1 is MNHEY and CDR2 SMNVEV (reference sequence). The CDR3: CASFGQGITEAFF. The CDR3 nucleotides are TGCGCCAGCTTTGGACAGGGGATCACTGAAGCTTTCTTT.

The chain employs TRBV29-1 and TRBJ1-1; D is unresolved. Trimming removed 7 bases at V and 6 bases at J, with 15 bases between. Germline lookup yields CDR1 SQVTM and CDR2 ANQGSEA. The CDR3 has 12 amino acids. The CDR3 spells CSGNPRSSEAFF. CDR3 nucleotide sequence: TGCAGCGGCAACCCCCGGAGTTCTGAAGCTTTCTTT.

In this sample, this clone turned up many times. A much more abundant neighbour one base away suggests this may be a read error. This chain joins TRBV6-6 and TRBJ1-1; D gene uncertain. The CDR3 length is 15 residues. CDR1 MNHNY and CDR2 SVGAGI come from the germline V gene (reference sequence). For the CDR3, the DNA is TGTGCCAGCAGTTACTCAGGAGTGGGCAACACTGTAGCTTTCTTT. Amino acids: CASSYSGVGNTVAFF.

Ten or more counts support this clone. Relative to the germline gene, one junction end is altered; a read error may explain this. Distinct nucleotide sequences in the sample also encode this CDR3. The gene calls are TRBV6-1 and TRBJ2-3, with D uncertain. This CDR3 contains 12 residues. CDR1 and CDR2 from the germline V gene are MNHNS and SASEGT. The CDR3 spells CASRLSTDTQYF. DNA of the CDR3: TGTGCCAGCAGGCTCAGCACGGATACGCAGTATTTT.

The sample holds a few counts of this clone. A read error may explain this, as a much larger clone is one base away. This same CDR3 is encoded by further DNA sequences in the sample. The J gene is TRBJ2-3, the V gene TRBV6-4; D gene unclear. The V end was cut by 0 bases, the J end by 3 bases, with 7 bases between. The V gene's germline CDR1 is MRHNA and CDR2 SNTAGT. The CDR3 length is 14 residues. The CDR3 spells CASSDSDGTDTQYF. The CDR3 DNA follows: TGTGCCAGCAGTGACTCGGATGGTACAGATACGCAGTATTTT.

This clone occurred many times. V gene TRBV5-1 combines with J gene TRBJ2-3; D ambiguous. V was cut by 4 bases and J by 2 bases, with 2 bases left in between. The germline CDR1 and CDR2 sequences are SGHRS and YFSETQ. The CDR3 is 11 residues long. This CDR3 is CASSATDTQYF. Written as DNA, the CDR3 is TGCGCCAGCAGCGCCACAGATACGCAGTATTTT. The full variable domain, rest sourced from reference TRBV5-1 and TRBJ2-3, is KAGVTQTPRYLIKTRGQQVTLSCSPISGHRSVSWYQQTPGQGLQFLFEYFSETQRNKGNFPGRFSGRQFSNSRSEMNVSTLELGDSALYLCASSATDTQYFGPGTRLTVL.

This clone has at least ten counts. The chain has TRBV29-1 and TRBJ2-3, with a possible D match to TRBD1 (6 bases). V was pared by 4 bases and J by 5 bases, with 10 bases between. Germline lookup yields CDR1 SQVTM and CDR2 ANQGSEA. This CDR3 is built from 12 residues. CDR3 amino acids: CSVVLQGDTQYF. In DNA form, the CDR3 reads TGCAGCGTTGTCTTACAGGGAGATACGCAGTATTTT.

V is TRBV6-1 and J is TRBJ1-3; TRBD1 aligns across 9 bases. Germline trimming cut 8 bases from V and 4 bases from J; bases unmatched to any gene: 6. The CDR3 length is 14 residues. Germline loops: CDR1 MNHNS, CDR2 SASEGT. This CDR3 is CASRLTGGGNTIYF. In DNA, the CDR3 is TGTGCCAGCCGACTGACAGGGGGAGGAAACACCATATATTTT.

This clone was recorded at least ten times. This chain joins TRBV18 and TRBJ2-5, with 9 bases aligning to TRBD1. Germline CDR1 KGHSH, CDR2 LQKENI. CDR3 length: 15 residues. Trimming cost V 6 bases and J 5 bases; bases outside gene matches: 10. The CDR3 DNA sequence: TGTGCCAGCTCGGCGGGACAGGGAAGAGTGGAGACCCAGTACTTC. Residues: CASSAGQGRVETQYF.

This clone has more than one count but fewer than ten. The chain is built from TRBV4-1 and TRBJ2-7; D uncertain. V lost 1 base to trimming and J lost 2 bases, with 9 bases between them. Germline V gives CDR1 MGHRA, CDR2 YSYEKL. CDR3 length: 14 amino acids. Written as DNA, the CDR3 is TGCGCCAGCAGCCAAGTTAGGGCTCCCTACGAGCAGTACTTC. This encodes CASSQVRAPYEQYF.

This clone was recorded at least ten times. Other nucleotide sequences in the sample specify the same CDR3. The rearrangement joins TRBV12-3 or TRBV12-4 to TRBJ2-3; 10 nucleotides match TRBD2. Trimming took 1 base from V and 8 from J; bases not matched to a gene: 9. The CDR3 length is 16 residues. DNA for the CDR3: TGTGCCAGCAGTTTAGGCCTAGCGGGGGCGGGAGGTACGCAGTATTTT. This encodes CASSLGLAGAGGTQYF.

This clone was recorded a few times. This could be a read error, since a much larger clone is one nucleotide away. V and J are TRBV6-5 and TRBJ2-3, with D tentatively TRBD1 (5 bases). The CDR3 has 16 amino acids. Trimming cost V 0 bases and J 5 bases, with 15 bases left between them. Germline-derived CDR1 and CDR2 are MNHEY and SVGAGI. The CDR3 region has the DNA TGTGCCAGCAGTTACTCAGGGGCCTCCGTGGAAGATACGCAGTATTTT. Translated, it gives CASSYSGASVEDTQYF.

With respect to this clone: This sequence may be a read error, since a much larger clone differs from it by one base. CDR3 in amino acids: CASSQLAGDPDFCEQFF. Written as DNA, the CDR3 is TGTGCCAGCAGCCAACTAGCGGGCGATCCTGATTTCTGTGAGCAGTTCTTC. The chain recombines TRBV3-1 with TRBJ2-1, with 8 bases identical to TRBD2. With V trimmed by 2 bases and J by 9 bases, 15 bases remained unmatched. CDR1 and CDR2 (germline): LGHDT, YNNKEL (reference sequence). The CDR3 has 17 residues.